Listed below are T cell receptor beta chains from one sample, sequenced in a study of shared clonotypes between healthy human individuals. Generated by immunoSEQ multiplex PCR, the TCRdb table keeps only in-frame clones and is missing some. The data contain roughly 1,500,000 clones, about 98% of them singletons. Source material: naive CD4+ T cells sorted from blood. The receptors stem from a man younger than 45 in good health. Both conserved end residues are part of each CDR3. The D gene is left open where the match is weak. Size is omitted from some rows. Given values are once, few, many or a class for expanded clones.

D	J	size	V	DNA	CDR3
.	TRBJ2-7	.	TRBV10-3	TGTGCCATCAGTGAAAGATCGGGTCAGGGGTGGGTCGAGCAGTACTTC	CAISERSGQGWVEQYF
.	TRBJ1-2	.	TRBV7-9	TGTGCCAGCAGCCAAGGGGTCGTGGTTTTTGGGGGAGATGGCTACACCTTC	CASSQGVVVFGGDGYTF
.	TRBJ2-1	once	TRBV5-1	TGCGCCAGCAGCCAGGCGGCAAGCTCCTACAATGAGCAGTTCTTC	CASSQAASSYNEQFF
TRBD1	TRBJ1-2	.	TRBV6-5	TGTGCCAGCAGTTACTCTCGACAGGGAAGTGGCTACACCTTC	CASSYSRQGSGYTF
.	TRBJ2-5	.	TRBV5-1	TGCGCCAGCAGCGGGGAAGGAATCGGAGAGACCCAGTACTTC	CASSGEGIGETQYF
.	TRBJ1-1	.	TRBV19	TGTGCCAGTAGTATCTGGCTAGGCGACATGAACACTGAAGCTTTCTTT	CASSIWLGDMNTEAFF
.	TRBJ2-3	.	TRBV5-1	TGCGCCAGCACCCTAATACAGCTCAGCACAGATACGCAGTATTTT	CASTLIQLSTDTQYF
.	TRBJ2-7	.	TRBV10-3	TGTGCCATCACTCCAGGACTGGTTGACGAGCAGTACTTC	CAITPGLVDEQYF
.	TRBJ2-5	.	TRBV11-2	TGTGCCAGCAGCTTAGGATGGAGGGAGGATCAAGAGACCCAGTACTTC	CASSLGWREDQETQYF
.	TRBJ2-5	.	TRBV6-5	TGTGCCAGCAGTTCCCAGGGTAACGGGGAGACCCAGTACTTC	CASSSQGNGETQYF
.	TRBJ2-7	.	TRBV9	TGTGCCAGCAGCGTAGCTCCGGCAGGCTCATCCGAGCAGTACTTC	CASSVAPAGSSEQYF
.	TRBJ2-7	.	TRBV7-3	TGTGCCAGCAGCTTGGCCCGCTACGAGCAGTACTTC	CASSLARYEQYF
TRBD2	TRBJ2-7	.	TRBV7-3	TGTGCCAGCAGCTTGCTAGCGGGAGCCTACGAGCAGTACTTC	CASSLLAGAYEQYF
.	TRBJ2-7	.	TRBV6-1	TGTGCCAGCAGTGGACGGGGAAGCTCCTACGAGCAGTACTTC	CASSGRGSSYEQYF
.	TRBJ2-1	once	TRBV7-6	TGTGCCAGCAGCTTTCTTCTGGCTTACAATGAGCAGTTCTTC	CASSFLLAYNEQFF
TRBD1	TRBJ2-1	.	TRBV2	TGTGCCAGCACCGTTGCCGGGACAGGGGATGAGCAGTTCTTC	CASTVAGTGDEQFF
TRBD2	TRBJ2-3	.	TRBV11-2	TGTGCCAGCAGCCCGAGCGGGATACTTACAGATACGCAGTATTTT	CASSPSGILTDTQYF
TRBD1	TRBJ1-1	.	TRBV18	TGTGCCAGCTCACTTACAGGGGGCGCGGTGAACACTGAAGCTTTCTTT	CASSLTGGAVNTEAFF
.	TRBJ2-5	.	TRBV7-9	TGTGCCAGCAGCTTTACTAGGGGATCGGAGACCCAGTACTTC	CASSFTRGSETQYF
.	TRBJ1-1	.	TRBV28	TGTGCCAGCAAAACGGGGGCGAACACTGAAGCTTTCTTT	CASKTGANTEAFF
TRBD2	TRBJ2-1	.	TRBV10-3	TGTGCCACCAGAGAGCGGGATTCCTACAATGAGCAGTTCTTC	CATRERDSYNEQFF
.	TRBJ2-7	.	TRBV7-7	TGTGCTAGCAGCTTAGGAATGGCACCAGGCTACGAGCAGTACTTC	CASSLGMAPGYEQYF
TRBD2	TRBJ2-1	.	TRBV7-3	TGTGCCAGCAGCTCTGCGGGAGGGAGCTCCTACAATGAGCAGTTCTTC	CASSSAGGSSYNEQFF
TRBD2	TRBJ2-3	.	TRBV29-1	TGCAGCGTTTCGACTAGCCCCGCAGATACGCAGTATTTT	CSVSTSPADTQYF
.	TRBJ2-2	.	TRBV5-1	TGCGCCAGCAGACCCGCCCTCAGTGGGAGTCTTGCCGGGGAGCTGTTTTTT	CASRPALSGSLAGELFF
TRBD1	TRBJ2-7	.	TRBV10-3	TGTGCCATCAGTGACCCGGGACAGGTTAGGGACGAGCAGTACTTC	CAISDPGQVRDEQYF
TRBD2	TRBJ2-1	.	TRBV7-8	TGTGCCAGCAGCTTCGGGGCTAGCGGGCCGTACAATGAGCAGTTCTTC	CASSFGASGPYNEQFF
.	TRBJ2-7	.	TRBV5-6	TGTGCCAGCAGCTCAAACTACGAGCGGCAGTACTTC	CASSSNYERQYF
TRBD1	TRBJ2-5	.	TRBV18	TGTGCCAGCTCACCGGGGACAGGGGAGGATGAGACCCAGTACTTC	CASSPGTGEDETQYF
.	TRBJ2-7	.	TRBV6-6	TGTGCCAGCAGCGCCCTTACAGGAAACTCCTACGAGCAGTACTTC	CASSALTGNSYEQYF
.	TRBJ2-1	.	TRBV9	TGTGCCAGCAGCGTAGACCCCGCTAACAATGAGCAGTTCTTC	CASSVDPANNEQFF
.	TRBJ2-1	.	TRBV9	TGTGCCAGCAGCGTAGCAGCACGAGGGGATGAGCAGTTCTTC	CASSVAARGDEQFF
.	TRBJ2-1	.	TRBV5-1	TGCGCCAGCAGTTCGCCCGGGGCTGCCTACAATGAGCAGTTCTTC	CASSSPGAAYNEQFF